The rows below give T cell receptor beta chains drawn from one sample of a study of blood T cell repertoires in COVID-19. Libraries were prepared by immunoSEQ multiplex PCR; TCRdb keeps only in-frame clonotypes and omits some of them. This sample has about 200,000 clones, with around 75% found just once. The specimen sequenced was peripheral blood. The receptors here all came from a human donor in a cohort sampled during active COVID-19. Each CDR3 is given with its conserved first and last residue. A D gene is named only where the DNA matches it firmly. A row's size may be missing; if present it is once, few, many or a size class.

d_call: NA; clone_size: NA; j_call: TRBJ1-2; v_call: TRBV19; cdr3_aa: CASSIGRQPYGYTF; cdr3_nt: TGTGCCAGTAGTATAGGGCGGCAGCCATATGGCTACACCTTC
d_call: NA; clone_size: few; j_call: TRBJ2-7; v_call: TRBV3-1/TRBV3-2; cdr3_aa: CASSQDPVFYEQYF; cdr3_nt: TGTGCCAGCAGCCAAGATCCCGTTTTCTACGAGCAGTACTTC
d_call: TRBD1; clone_size: NA; j_call: TRBJ1-2; v_call: TRBV2; cdr3_aa: CASSDDMTGPINYGYTF; cdr3_nt: TGTGCCAGCAGTGACGATATGACAGGGCCAATTAACTATGGCTACACCTTC
d_call: NA; clone_size: once; j_call: TRBJ2-4; v_call: TRBV5-4; cdr3_aa: CASSLAPEVAKNIQYF; cdr3_nt: TGTGCCAGCAGCTTAGCTCCCGAGGTAGCCAAAAACATTCAGTACTTC
d_call: NA; clone_size: NA; j_call: TRBJ2-7; v_call: TRBV7-3; cdr3_aa: CASSSWVGGQYF; cdr3_nt: TGTGCCAGCAGCTCTTGGGTGGGAGGGCAGTACTTC
d_call: TRBD1; clone_size: NA; j_call: TRBJ2-6; v_call: TRBV18; cdr3_aa: CASSPTNPGGTGANVLTF; cdr3_nt: TGTGCCAGCTCACCAACGAACCCAGGGGGCACTGGGGCCAACGTCCTGACTTTC
d_call: NA; clone_size: few; j_call: TRBJ1-1; v_call: TRBV5-6; cdr3_aa: CASSPLTGTTEAFF; cdr3_nt: TGTGCCAGCAGCCCCCTCACAGGGACCACTGAAGCTTTCTTT
d_call: NA; clone_size: NA; j_call: TRBJ1-2; v_call: TRBV20-1; cdr3_aa: CSASEAGVIANYGYTF; cdr3_nt: TGCAGTGCTAGTGAGGCAGGGGTGATAGCTAACTATGGCTACACCTTC
d_call: NA; clone_size: NA; j_call: TRBJ2-7; v_call: TRBV6-2/TRBV6-3; cdr3_aa: CASSPTEYEQYF; cdr3_nt: TGTGCCAGCAGCCCCACAGAATACGAGCAGTACTTC
d_call: NA; clone_size: NA; j_call: TRBJ2-7; v_call: TRBV6-5; cdr3_aa: CASSQGPLSYEQYF; cdr3_nt: TGTGCCAGCAGTCAGGGGCCCCTCTCCTACGAGCAGTACTTC
d_call: TRBD2; clone_size: NA; j_call: TRBJ2-2; v_call: TRBV9; cdr3_aa: CASSFSGGNTGELFF; cdr3_nt: TGTGCCAGCAGCTTTAGCGGGGGTAACACCGGGGAGCTGTTTTTT
d_call: TRBD1; clone_size: once; j_call: TRBJ1-1; v_call: TRBV7-9; cdr3_aa: CASRMGQGGTEAFF; cdr3_nt: TGTGCCAGCAGAATGGGACAGGGAGGCACTGAAGCTTTCTTT
d_call: NA; clone_size: NA; j_call: TRBJ2-3; v_call: TRBV5-4; cdr3_aa: CASNSLYTDTQYF; cdr3_nt: TGTGCCAGCAACTCCCTTTATACAGATACGCAGTATTTT
d_call: NA; clone_size: NA; j_call: TRBJ2-7; v_call: TRBV29-1; cdr3_aa: CSVEVIGTVSYEQYF; cdr3_nt: TGCAGCGTTGAAGTAATCGGGACTGTCTCCTACGAGCAGTACTTC
d_call: TRBD1; clone_size: NA; j_call: TRBJ1-1; v_call: TRBV7-3; cdr3_aa: CASSEQGYTTEAFF; cdr3_nt: TGTGCCAGCAGCGAACAGGGGTATACGACTGAAGCTTTCTTT
d_call: NA; clone_size: NA; j_call: TRBJ1-1; v_call: TRBV6-4; cdr3_aa: CASSLDSVSFF; cdr3_nt: TGTGCCAGCAGTTTGGACAGCGTGTCTTTCTTT
d_call: NA; clone_size: NA; j_call: TRBJ2-7; v_call: TRBV24-1; cdr3_aa: CATSTRTGDSSYEQYF; cdr3_nt: TGTGCCACCAGCACCCGCACGGGTGACAGCTCCTACGAGCAGTACTTC
d_call: NA; clone_size: once; j_call: TRBJ1-4; v_call: TRBV19; cdr3_aa: CASSFWTGYNEKLFF; cdr3_nt: TGTGCCAGTAGTTTCTGGACTGGCTATAATGAAAAACTGTTTTTT
d_call: TRBD2; clone_size: NA; j_call: TRBJ2-3; v_call: TRBV27; cdr3_aa: CASSLSILAGGRGTDTQYF; cdr3_nt: TGTGCCAGCAGTTTATCGATCCTAGCGGGAGGGAGGGGCACAGATACGCAGTATTTT
d_call: NA; clone_size: NA; j_call: TRBJ2-6; v_call: TRBV5-1; cdr3_aa: CASSPGAQATSGANVLTF; cdr3_nt: TGCGCCAGCAGCCCCGGCGCCCAGGCGACCTCTGGGGCCAACGTCCTGACTTTC
d_call: TRBD2; clone_size: NA; j_call: TRBJ2-1; v_call: TRBV5-1; cdr3_aa: CASSLYSGRAVEQFF; cdr3_nt: TGCGCCAGCAGCTTGTACAGCGGGAGGGCCGTTGAGCAGTTCTTC
d_call: NA; clone_size: NA; j_call: TRBJ2-7; v_call: TRBV30; cdr3_aa: CAWSYASGSRYEQYF; cdr3_nt: TGTGCCTGGAGTTATGCCTCCGGGAGTCGGTACGAGCAGTACTTC
d_call: NA; clone_size: NA; j_call: TRBJ1-5; v_call: TRBV3-1/TRBV3-2; cdr3_aa: CASSEGQSNNQPQHF; cdr3_nt: TGTGCCAGCAGCGAAGGGCAATCAAACAATCAGCCCCAGCATTTT
d_call: NA; clone_size: NA; j_call: TRBJ2-7; v_call: TRBV27; cdr3_aa: CASSPPGAPYEQYF; cdr3_nt: TGTGCCAGCAGTCCCCCGGGAGCCCCCTACGAGCAGTACTTC
d_call: NA; clone_size: NA; j_call: TRBJ2-4; v_call: TRBV15; cdr3_aa: CATSRDIGGIAKNIQYF; cdr3_nt: TGTGCCACCAGCAGAGATATAGGGGGAATAGCCAAAAACATTCAGTACTTC
d_call: TRBD2; clone_size: few; j_call: TRBJ2-7; v_call: TRBV9; cdr3_aa: CASSSWGLAGEKEQYF; cdr3_nt: TGTGCCAGCAGCTCATGGGGGCTAGCGGGAGAAAAGGAGCAGTACTTC
d_call: NA; clone_size: NA; j_call: TRBJ2-2; v_call: TRBV4-3; cdr3_aa: CASSQDLRVMNTGELFF; cdr3_nt: TGCGCCAGCAGCCAAGATTTGAGGGTAATGAACACCGGGGAGCTGTTTTTT
d_call: TRBD2; clone_size: NA; j_call: TRBJ2-4; v_call: TRBV7-2; cdr3_aa: CASSLLAGYIAKNIQYF; cdr3_nt: TGTGCCAGCAGCCTACTAGCGGGGTATATAGCCAAAAACATTCAGTACTTC
d_call: TRBD1; clone_size: NA; j_call: TRBJ2-7; v_call: TRBV28; cdr3_aa: CASRQGGFRSGEQYF; cdr3_nt: TGTGCCAGCAGACAGGGGGGTTTTCGTTCGGGCGAGCAGTACTTC
d_call: TRBD1; clone_size: NA; j_call: TRBJ2-7; v_call: TRBV6-5; cdr3_aa: CASSLTLAGGNEQYF; cdr3_nt: TGTGCCAGCAGTTTGACATTAGCAGGGGGAAACGAGCAGTACTTC
d_call: NA; clone_size: few; j_call: TRBJ2-1; v_call: TRBV19; cdr3_aa: CASTMGGFEQFF; cdr3_nt: TGTGCCAGTACCATGGGGGGTTTCGAGCAGTTCTTC
d_call: TRBD2; clone_size: NA; j_call: TRBJ2-7; v_call: TRBV18; cdr3_aa: CASSPPSGSSYEQYF; cdr3_nt: TGTGCCAGCTCACCACCGAGCGGGAGCTCCTACGAGCAGTACTTC
d_call: NA; clone_size: NA; j_call: TRBJ1-2; v_call: TRBV7-2; cdr3_aa: CASSSRQAVGVSRGYTF; cdr3_nt: TGTGCCAGCAGCTCAAGACAGGCCGTCGGAGTAAGTCGTGGCTACACCTTC
d_call: NA; clone_size: once; j_call: TRBJ1-6; v_call: TRBV5-1; cdr3_aa: CASSLVQGGNSPLHF; cdr3_nt: TGCGCCAGCAGCTTGGTCCAGGGTGGAAATTCACCCCTCCACTTT
d_call: NA; clone_size: NA; j_call: TRBJ2-7; v_call: TRBV4-3; cdr3_aa: CASSQDPEVLYEQYF; cdr3_nt: TGCGCCAGCAGCCAAGACCCAGAAGTTCTCTACGAGCAGTACTTC
d_call: TRBD2; clone_size: NA; j_call: TRBJ2-7; v_call: TRBV10-3; cdr3_aa: CAISEAGTSYEQYF; cdr3_nt: TGTGCCATCAGTGAAGCGGGAACTTCCTACGAGCAGTACTTC
d_call: NA; clone_size: NA; j_call: TRBJ2-7; v_call: TRBV3-1/TRBV3-2; cdr3_aa: CASSQDVGESEQYF; cdr3_nt: TGTGCCAGCAGCCAAGATGTCGGGGAATCCGAGCAGTACTTC